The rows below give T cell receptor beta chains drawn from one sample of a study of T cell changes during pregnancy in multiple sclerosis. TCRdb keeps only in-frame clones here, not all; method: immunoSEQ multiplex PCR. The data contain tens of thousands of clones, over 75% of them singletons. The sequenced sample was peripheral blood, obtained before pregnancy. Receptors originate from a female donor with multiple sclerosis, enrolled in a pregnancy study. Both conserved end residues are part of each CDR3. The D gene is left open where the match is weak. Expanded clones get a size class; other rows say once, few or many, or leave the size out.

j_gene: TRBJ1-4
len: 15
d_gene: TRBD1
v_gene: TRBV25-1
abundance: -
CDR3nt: TGTGCCAGCAGTGCCGACAGGGTGATTAATGAAAAACTGTTTTTT
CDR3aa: CASSADRVINEKLFF

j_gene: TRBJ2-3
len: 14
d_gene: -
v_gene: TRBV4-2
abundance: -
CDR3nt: TGTGCCAGCAGCCAAGATAGAGGGTTTGGTACGCAGTATTTT
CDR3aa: CASSQDRGFGTQYF

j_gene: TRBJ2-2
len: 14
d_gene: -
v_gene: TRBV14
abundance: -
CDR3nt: TGTGCCAGCAGCCAGCAACTAGTTGGCGGGGAGCTGTTTTTT
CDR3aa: CASSQQLVGGELFF

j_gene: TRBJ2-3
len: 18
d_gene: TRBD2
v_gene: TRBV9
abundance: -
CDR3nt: TGTGCCAGCAGCGTAGCGTTACTAGCGGGGGCCCACACAGATACGCAGTATTTT
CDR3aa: CASSVALLAGAHTDTQYF

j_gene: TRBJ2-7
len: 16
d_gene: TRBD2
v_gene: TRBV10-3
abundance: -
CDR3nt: TGTGCCATCAGGGATGGGGAGCGGGGCATGCAATACGAGCAGTACTTC
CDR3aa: CAIRDGERGMQYEQYF

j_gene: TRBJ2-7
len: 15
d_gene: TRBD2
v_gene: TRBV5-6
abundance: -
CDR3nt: TGTGCCAGCAGCCGGATGGGCGGGGGGGCGGAAGAGCAGTACTTC
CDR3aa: CASSRMGGGAEEQYF

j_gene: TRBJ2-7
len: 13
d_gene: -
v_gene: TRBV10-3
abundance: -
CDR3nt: TGTGCCATCAGTGCGGAGGTTTCCTACGAGCAGTACTTC
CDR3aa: CAISAEVSYEQYF

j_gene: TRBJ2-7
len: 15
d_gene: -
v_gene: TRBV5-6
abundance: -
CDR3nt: TGTGCCAGCAGCTTGTCAGGGCTGGGCACTTACGAGCAGTACTTC
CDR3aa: CASSLSGLGTYEQYF

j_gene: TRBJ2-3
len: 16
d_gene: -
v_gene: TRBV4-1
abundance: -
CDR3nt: TGCGCCAGCAGCCAAGGAGGGCCCGGTAGCACAGATACGCAGTATTTT
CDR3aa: CASSQGGPGSTDTQYF

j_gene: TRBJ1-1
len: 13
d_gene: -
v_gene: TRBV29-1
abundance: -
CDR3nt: TGCAGCGTTGAATTGGCGACGGGGACTGAAGCTTTCTTT
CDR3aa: CSVELATGTEAFF

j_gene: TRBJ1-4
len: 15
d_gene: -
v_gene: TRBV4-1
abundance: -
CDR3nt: TGCGCCAGCAGCCAACTCAGGGGTTCTAATGAAAAACTGTTTTTT
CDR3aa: CASSQLRGSNEKLFF

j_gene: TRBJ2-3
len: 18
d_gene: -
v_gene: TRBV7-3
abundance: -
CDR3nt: TGTGCCAGCCGAGGGTTCGGAGCCCCTAGCGACAGCACAGATACGCAGTATTTT
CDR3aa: CASRGFGAPSDSTDTQYF

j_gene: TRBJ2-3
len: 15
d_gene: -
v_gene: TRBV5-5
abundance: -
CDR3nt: TGTGCCAGCACCACTAGACCGGGGAGCACAGATACGCAGTATTTT
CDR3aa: CASTTRPGSTDTQYF

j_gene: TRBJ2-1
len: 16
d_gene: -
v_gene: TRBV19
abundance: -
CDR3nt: TGTGCCAGTAGTATGACAGACACCTATTTCGACAATGAGCAGTTCTTC
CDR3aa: CASSMTDTYFDNEQFF

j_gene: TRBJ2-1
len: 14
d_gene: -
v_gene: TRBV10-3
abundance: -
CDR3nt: TGTGCCATCAGATCAGGGGCTGGGGACAATGAGCAGTTCTTC
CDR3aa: CAIRSGAGDNEQFF

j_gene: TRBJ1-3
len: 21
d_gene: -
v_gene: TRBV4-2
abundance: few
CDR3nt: TGTGCCAGCAGCCAAGAGTCCATGGCCAGGGGCCGCATTACCTCTGGAAACACCATATATTTT
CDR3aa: CASSQESMARGRITSGNTIYF

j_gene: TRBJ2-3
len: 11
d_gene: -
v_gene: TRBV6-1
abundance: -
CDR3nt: TGTGCCACCGCGGGTCCAGATACGCAGTATTTT
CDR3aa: CATAGPDTQYF

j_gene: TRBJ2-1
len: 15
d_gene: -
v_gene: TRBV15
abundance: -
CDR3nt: TGTGCCACCAGCCGTAGGGGGGGGAACTACAATGAGCAGTTCTTC
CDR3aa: CATSRRGGNYNEQFF

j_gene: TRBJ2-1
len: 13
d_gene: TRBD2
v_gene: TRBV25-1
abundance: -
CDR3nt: TGTGCCAGCAGGAACGGGGGGGCCAGGGAGCAGTTCTTC
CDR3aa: CASRNGGAREQFF

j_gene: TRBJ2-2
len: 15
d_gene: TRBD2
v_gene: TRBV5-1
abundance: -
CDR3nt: TGCGCCAGCAGCTTGCAGGGACTAGACACCGGGGAGCTGTTTTTT
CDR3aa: CASSLQGLDTGELFF

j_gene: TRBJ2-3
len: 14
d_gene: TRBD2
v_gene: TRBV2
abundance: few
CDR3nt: TGTGCCAGCCTACTAGCGGAAAGCACAGATACGCAGTATTTT
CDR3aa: CASLLAESTDTQYF

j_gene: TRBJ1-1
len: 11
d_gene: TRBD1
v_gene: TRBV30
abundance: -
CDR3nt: TGTGCCTCAGGGGGCGGCACTGAAGCTTTCTTT
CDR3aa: CASGGGTEAFF

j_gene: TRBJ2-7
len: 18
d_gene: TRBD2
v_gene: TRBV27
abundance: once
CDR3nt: TGTGCCAGCAGCTCCGGCCCTAGAGCGGGGGGATCTCTCCCCGAGCAGTACTTC
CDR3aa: CASSSGPRAGGSLPEQYF

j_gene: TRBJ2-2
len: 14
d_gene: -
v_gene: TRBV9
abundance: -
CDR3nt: TGTGCCAGCAGCGTTGGAGGGGACACCGGGGAGCTGTTTTTT
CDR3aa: CASSVGGDTGELFF

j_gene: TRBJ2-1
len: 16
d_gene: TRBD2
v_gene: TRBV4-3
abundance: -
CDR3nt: TGCGCCAGCAGCCAAGGAAGCGGGGGGGCCTTGGATGAGCAGTTCTTC
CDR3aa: CASSQGSGGALDEQFF

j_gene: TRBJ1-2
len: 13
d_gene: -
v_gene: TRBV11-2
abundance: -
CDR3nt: TGTGCCAGCAGCTCCCCGGGAAACTATGGCTACACCTTC
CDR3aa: CASSSPGNYGYTF

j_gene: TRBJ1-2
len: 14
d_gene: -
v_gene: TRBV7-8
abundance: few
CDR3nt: TGTGCCAGCAGCTTAAGGGAGGGTAACTATGGCTACACCTTC
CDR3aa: CASSLREGNYGYTF

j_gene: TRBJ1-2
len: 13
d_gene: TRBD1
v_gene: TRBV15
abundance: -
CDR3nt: TGTGCCACCAGCAGAGGACAGGGCAACGGCTACACCTTC
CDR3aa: CATSRGQGNGYTF

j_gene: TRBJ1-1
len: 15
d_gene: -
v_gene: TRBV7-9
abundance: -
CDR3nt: TGTGCCAGCAGCTTACCAGGCAGGGCGGACACTGAAGCTTTCTTT
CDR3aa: CASSLPGRADTEAFF

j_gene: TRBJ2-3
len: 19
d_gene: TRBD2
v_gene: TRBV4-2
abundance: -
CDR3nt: TGTGCCAGCAGCCAAGGTTTGAATAGCGGGGGGACTGACACAGATACGCAGTATTTT
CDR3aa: CASSQGLNSGGTDTDTQYF

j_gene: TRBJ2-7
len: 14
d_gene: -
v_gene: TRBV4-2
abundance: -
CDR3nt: TGTGCCAGCACCCCAGGGGTATCCTCCTACGAGCAGTACTTC
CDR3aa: CASTPGVSSYEQYF

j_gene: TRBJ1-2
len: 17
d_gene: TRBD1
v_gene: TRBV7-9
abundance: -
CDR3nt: TGTGCCAGCAGCCCCGGACAGGGGGCTTCTACCCTCTATGGCTACACCTTC
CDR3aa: CASSPGQGASTLYGYTF

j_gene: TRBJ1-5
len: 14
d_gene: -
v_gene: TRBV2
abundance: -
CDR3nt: TGTGCCAGCAGTGAAGCGCGAGGGGCGGGACCCCAGCATTTT
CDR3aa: CASSEARGAGPQHF

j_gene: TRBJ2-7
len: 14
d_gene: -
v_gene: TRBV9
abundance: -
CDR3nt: TGTGCCAGCAGCGTAGATGGGAGCTCCTACGAGCAGTACTTC
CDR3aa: CASSVDGSSYEQYF

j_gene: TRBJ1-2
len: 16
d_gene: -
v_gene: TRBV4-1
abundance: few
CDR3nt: TGCGCCAGCAGCCAAGATGAGCGATTAGGTGGCTATGGCTACACCTTC
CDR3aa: CASSQDERLGGYGYTF

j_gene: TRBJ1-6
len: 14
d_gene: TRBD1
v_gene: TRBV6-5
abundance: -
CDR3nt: TGTGCCAGCAGTGGGCGACAGGGAGAGTCACCCCTCCACTTT
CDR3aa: CASSGRQGESPLHF

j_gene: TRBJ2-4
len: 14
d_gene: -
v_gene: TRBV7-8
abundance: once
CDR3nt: TGTGCCAGCAGCCCCCCTGGTTCCGGAAACATTCAGTACTTC
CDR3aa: CASSPPGSGNIQYF

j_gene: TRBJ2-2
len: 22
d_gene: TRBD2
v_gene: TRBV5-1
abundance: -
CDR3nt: TGCGCCAGCAGCCCCCAACCTCATTACCGGACTAGCGGGGGGCCTTTCACCGGGGAGCTGTTTTTT
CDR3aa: CASSPQPHYRTSGGPFTGELFF